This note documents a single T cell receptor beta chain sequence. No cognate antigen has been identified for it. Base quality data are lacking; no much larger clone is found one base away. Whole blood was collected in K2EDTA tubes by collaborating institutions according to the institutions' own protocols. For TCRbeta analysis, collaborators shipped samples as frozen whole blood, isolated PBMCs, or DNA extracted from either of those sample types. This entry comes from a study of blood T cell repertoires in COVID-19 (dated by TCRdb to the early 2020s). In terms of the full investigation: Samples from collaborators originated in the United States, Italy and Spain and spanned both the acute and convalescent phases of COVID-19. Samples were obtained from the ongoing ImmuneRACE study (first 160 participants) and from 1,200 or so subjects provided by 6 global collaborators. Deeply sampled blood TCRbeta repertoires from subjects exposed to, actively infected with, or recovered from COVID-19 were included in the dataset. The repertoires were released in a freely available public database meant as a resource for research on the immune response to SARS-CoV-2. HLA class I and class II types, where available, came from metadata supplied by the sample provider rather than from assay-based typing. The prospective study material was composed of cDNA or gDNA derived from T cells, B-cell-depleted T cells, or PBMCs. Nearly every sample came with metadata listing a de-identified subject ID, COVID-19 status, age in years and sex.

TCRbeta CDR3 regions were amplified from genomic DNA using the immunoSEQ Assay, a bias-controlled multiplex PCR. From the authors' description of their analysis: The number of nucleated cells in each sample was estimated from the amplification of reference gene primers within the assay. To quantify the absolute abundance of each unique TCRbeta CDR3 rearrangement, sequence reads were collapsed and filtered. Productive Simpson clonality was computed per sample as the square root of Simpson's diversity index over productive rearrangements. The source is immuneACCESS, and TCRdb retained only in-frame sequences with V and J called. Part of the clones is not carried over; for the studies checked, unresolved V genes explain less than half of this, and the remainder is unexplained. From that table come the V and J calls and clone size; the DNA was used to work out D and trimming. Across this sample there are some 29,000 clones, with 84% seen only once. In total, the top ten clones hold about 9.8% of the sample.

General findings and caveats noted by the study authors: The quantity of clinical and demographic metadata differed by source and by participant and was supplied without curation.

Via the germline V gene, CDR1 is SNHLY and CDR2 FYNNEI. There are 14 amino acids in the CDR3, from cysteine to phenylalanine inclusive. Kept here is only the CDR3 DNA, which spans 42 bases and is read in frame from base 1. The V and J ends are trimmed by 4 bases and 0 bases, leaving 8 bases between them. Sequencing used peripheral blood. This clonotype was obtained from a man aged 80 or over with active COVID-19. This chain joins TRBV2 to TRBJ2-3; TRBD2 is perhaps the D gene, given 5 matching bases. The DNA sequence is TGTGCCAGCAGTGGAGGGCAGAGCACAGATACGCAGTATTTT. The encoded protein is CASSGGQSTDTQYF.